Sequencing of this TCR beta chain was carried out in a study of blood T cell repertoires in COVID-19. Overall study: The United States, Italy and Spain were the sources of the acute and convalescent COVID-19 samples.

Source study methods: It was from reference gene primer amplification that nucleated cell counts were estimated. Repertoires were generated with immunoSEQ multiplex PCR, while TCRdb's copy carries only in-frame clones and drops some. That table gives V, J and clone size, and the DNA gave D and trimming. The sample lists more than 200,000 clones, 65% to 85% seen once, with around 27% in the top ten. The sample was peripheral blood. This TCR was recovered from a man aged 40-49 years with acute or convalescent COVID-19.

CDR3 coding DNA: TGTGCCAGCAGCCCCGAAGCAGGGGACTATGGCTACACCTTC. Amino acids: CASSPEAGDYGYTF. The chain carries TRBV7-2 and TRBJ1-2; maybe TRBD1 (6 bases). The CDR3 covers 14 residues. V gave up 5 bases and J gave up 3 bases, with 13 bases separating them. Germline loops: CDR1 SGHTA, CDR2 FQGNSA.